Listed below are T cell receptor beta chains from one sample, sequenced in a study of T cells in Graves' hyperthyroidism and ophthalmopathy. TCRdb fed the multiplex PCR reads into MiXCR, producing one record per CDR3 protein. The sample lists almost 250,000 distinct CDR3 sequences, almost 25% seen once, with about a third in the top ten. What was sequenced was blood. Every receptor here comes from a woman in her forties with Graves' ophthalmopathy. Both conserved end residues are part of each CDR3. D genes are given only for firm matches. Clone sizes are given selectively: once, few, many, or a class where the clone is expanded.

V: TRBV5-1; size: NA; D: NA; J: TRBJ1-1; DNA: TGCGCCAGCAGCAGCCTGGTGGGGATGAACACTGAAGCTTTCTTT; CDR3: CASSSLVGMNTEAFF
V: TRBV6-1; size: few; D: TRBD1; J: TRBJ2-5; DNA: TGTGCCACGCGCCCGGGACAGGTGCAAGAGACCCAGTACTTC; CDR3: CATRPGQVQETQYF
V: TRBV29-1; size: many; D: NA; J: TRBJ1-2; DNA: TGCAGCGTTGAGAGGGCAGGTGGAGGCTACACCTTC; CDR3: CSVERAGGGYTF
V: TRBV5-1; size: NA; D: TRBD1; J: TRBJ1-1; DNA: TGCGCCAGCAGCTTAGGGGACAGGAGCGCTGAAGCTTTCTTT; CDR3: CASSLGDRSAEAFF
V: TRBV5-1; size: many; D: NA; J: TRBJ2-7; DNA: TGCGCCAGCAGCTTGGACACGGTCGCCTACGAGCAGTACTTC; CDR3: CASSLDTVAYEQYF
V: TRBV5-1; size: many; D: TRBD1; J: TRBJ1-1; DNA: TGCGCCAGCACGACAGGGTTTGGTGAAGCTTTCTTT; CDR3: CASTTGFGEAFF
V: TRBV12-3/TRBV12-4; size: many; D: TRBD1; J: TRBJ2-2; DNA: TGTGCCAGCAGTTTAGAGCGAACAGGGGGCTCGATCCCGAACACCGGGGAGCTGTTTTTT; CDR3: CASSLERTGGSIPNTGELFF
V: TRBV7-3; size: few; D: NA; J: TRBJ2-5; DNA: TGTGCCAGCAGACCCTCTGGGGTAGAGACCCAGTACTTC; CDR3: CASRPSGVETQYF
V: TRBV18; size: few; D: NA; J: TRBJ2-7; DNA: TGTGCCAGCTCACCTAACACAGGGTACCCTTACGAGCAGTACTTC; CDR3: CASSPNTGYPYEQYF
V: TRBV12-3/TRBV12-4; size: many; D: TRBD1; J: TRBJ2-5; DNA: TGTGCCAGCAGTCTGAGACAGGGAGACCAAGAGACCCAGTACTTC; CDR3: CASSLRQGDQETQYF
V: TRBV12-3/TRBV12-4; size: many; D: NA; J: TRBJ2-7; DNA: TGTGCCAGCAGTTTACGGAACGAGCAGTACTTC; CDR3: CASSLRNEQYF
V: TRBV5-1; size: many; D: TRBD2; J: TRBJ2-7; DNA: TGCGCCAGCAAACTCGGGACTAGCGGGACTTACGAGCAGTACTTC; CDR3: CASKLGTSGTYEQYF
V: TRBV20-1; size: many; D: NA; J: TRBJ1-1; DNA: TGCAGTGCTAGAGATTACCCCGAGGCTTTCTTT; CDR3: CSARDYPEAFF
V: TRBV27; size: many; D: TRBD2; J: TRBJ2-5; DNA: TGTGCCAGCAGTTTAGCGTTCGGGGGGGGAGGGACCCAGTACTTC; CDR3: CASSLAFGGGGTQYF
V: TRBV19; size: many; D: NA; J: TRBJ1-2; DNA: TGTGCCAGTAAAGGGTATGGCTACACCTTC; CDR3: CASKGYGYTF
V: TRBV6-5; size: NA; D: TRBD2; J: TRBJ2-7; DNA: TGTGCCAGCAGTTACTCCCGGCGGGAGGGCAGCCACGAGCAGTACTTC; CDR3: CASSYSRREGSHEQYF
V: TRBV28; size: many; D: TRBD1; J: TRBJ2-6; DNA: TGTGCCAGCAGTTTACTAACAGGGGTGGGGGCCAACGTCCTGACTTTC; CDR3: CASSLLTGVGANVLTF
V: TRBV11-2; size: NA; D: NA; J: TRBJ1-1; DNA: TGTGCCAGCACCACAATAATTGGGGGTTCCACTGAAGCTTTCTTT; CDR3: CASTTIIGGSTEAFF
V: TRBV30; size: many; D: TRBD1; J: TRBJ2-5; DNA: TGTGCCTGGATTCCTGGACAGGGGGGGCAGACCCAGTACTTC; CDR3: CAWIPGQGGQTQYF
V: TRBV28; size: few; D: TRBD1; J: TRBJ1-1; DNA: TGTGCCAGCAGTCCAGGGACAGGGCGTATACAAGGCACTGAAGCTTTCTTT; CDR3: CASSPGTGRIQGTEAFF
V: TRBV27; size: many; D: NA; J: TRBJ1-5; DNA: TGTGCCAGCAGTTTAATTGGTGGGGTGTATAGCAATCAGCCCCAGCATTTT; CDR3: CASSLIGGVYSNQPQHF
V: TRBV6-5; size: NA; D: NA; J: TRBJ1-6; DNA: TGTGCCAGCAGTTACTCAGGAGCGAGCGGGGGGTGGAATTCACCCCTCCACTTT; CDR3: CASSYSGASGGWNSPLHF
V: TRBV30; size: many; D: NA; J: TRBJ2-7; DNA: TGTGCCTGGAGTGTACAATACGAGCAGTACTTC; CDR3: CAWSVQYEQYF
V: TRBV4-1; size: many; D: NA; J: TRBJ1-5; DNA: TGCGCCAGCAGCCAAGGACGATATGGAAATCAGCCCCAGCATTTT; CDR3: CASSQGRYGNQPQHF
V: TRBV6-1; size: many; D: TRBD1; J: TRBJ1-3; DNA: TGTGCCAGCAGTAAGGGGGCCTCTGGAAACACCATATATTTT; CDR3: CASSKGASGNTIYF
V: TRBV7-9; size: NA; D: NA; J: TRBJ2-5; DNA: TGTGCCAGCAGCCCCGATCTAGGGACCCAGTACTTC; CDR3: CASSPDLGTQYF
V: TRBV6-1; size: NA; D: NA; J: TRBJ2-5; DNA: TGTGCCAGCAGGAAGGGACCGATCCAAGAGACCCAGTACTTC; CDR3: CASRKGPIQETQYF
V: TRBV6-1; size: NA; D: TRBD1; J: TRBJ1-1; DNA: TGTGCCAGCAGGGGACAGGGGTTTACTGAAGCTTTCTTT; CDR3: CASRGQGFTEAFF
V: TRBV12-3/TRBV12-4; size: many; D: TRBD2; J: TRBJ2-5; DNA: TGTGCCAGCAGTTTCCATAGCGGGAGGGCGGTAGAGACCCAGTACTTC; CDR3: CASSFHSGRAVETQYF
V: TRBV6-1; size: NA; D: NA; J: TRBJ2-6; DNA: TGTGCCAGCAGTGAAGAGGCCTCTGGGGCCAACGTCCTGACTTTC; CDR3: CASSEEASGANVLTF
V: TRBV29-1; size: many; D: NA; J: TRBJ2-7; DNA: TGCAGCGTTTGCCCCCCGGGAAAATACGAGCAGTACTTC; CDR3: CSVCPPGKYEQYF
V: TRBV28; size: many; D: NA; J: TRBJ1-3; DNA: TGTGCCAGCAGGGCAGTTCCGAGCTCTGGAAACACCATATATTTT; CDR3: CASRAVPSSGNTIYF
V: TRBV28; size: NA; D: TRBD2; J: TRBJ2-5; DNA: TGTGCCAGCAGTCAAGGACAGAGACTAGCGGAGACCCAGTACTTC; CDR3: CASSQGQRLAETQYF
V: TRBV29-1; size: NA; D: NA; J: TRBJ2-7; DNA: TGCAGCGCCGGCGAACGAGGCGAGCAGTACTTC; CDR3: CSAGERGEQYF
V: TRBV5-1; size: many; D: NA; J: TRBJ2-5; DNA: TGCGCCAGCAGTCTCCTGGGACTAGAGACCCAGTACTTC; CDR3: CASSLLGLETQYF
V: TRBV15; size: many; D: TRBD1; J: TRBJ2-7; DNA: TGTGCCACTCGGACAGGAAAGAATTCCTACGAGCAGTACTTC; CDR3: CATRTGKNSYEQYF
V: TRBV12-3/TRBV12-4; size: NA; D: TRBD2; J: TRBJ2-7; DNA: TGTGCCAGCAGGCCGGGACTAGGGGCCTACGAGCAGTACTTC; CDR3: CASRPGLGAYEQYF
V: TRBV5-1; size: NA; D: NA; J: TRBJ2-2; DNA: TGCGCCAGCAGCTACAAAGATTATAGCCTATACGGGGAGCTGTTTTTT; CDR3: CASSYKDYSLYGELFF
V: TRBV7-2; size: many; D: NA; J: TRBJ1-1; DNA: TGTGCCAGCAGCCCAAACTTAAGTAGAAACACTGAAGCTTTCTTT; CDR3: CASSPNLSRNTEAFF
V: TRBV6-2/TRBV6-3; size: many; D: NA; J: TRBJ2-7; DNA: TGTGCCAGCAGCCCCGGGGCTCCCGCAAGCGAGCAGTACTTC; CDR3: CASSPGAPASEQYF
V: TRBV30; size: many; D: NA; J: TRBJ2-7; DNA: TGTGCCTGGAAGATAGATGGGGGTATCGCCTACGAGCAGTACTTC; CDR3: CAWKIDGGIAYEQYF
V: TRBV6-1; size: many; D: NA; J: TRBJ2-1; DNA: TGTGCCAGCAGGTCTACAGGGCGTGAGCAGTTCTTC; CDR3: CASRSTGREQFF
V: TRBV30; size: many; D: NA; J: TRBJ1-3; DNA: TGTGCCTGGAGCGCGGGAAACACCATATATTTT; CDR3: CAWSAGNTIYF
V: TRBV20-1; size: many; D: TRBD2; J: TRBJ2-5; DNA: TGCAGTGCGGAGCTAGCGGTCAAAGAGACCCAGTACTTC; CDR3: CSAELAVKETQYF
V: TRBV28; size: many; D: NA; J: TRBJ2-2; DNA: TGTGCCAGCAGTTTATTCAACGCGAACACCGGGGAGCTGTTTTTT; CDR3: CASSLFNANTGELFF
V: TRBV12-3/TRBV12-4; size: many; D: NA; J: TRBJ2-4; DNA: TGTGCCCGGGGGAGAGGGCGGGTCGACTCAAAAAACATTCAGTACTTC; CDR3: CARGRGRVDSKNIQYF
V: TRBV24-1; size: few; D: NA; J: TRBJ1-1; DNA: TGTGCCACCCGGTCGGGACACAAGAACACTGAAGCTTTCTTT; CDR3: CATRSGHKNTEAFF
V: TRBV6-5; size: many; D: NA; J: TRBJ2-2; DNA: TGTGCCAGCAGTTACGGACAGTACGGCGGGGAGCTGTTTTTT; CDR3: CASSYGQYGGELFF
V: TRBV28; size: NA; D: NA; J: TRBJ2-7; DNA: TGTGCCAGCAGTTTTTACTTGCGGAGACCCCCACCCACTTACTTC; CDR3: CASSFYLRRPPPTYF
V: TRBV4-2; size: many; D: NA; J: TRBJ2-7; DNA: TGTGCCAGCAGCCAAGCTAGCTCGGGGGTCTACGAGCAGTACTTC; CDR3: CASSQASSGVYEQYF
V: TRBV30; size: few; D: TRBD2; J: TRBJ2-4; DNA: TGTGCCTGGAGCCCGGGGGGTAATATAGCCAAAAACATTCAGTACTTC; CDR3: CAWSPGGNIAKNIQYF
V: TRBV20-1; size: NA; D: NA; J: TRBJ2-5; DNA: TGCAGTGCCACAGGACAGCTACAAGAGACCCAGTACTTC; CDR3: CSATGQLQETQYF
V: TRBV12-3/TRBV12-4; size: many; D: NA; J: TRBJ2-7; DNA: TGTGCCAGCAGTTTAGGCGGGCGGGCCGCCTACGAGCAGTACTTC; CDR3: CASSLGGRAAYEQYF
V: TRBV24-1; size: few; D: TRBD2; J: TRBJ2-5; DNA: TGTGCCACCAGTGATTTGGCTAGCGGGAGTCGGAGGTACTTC; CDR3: CATSDLASGSRRYF
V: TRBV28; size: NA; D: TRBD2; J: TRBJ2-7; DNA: TGTGCCAGCAGCGGGGGGACTAGAATAATCGACTTC; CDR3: CASSGGTRIIDF
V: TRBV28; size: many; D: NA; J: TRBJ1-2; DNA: TGTGCCAGCAGTTTGATCGGTGGTAACTATGGCTACACCTTC; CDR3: CASSLIGGNYGYTF